Presented here are 20 T cell receptor beta chains from one specimen sequenced in a study of beta chain features in type 1 diabetes. Expressed TCRB transcripts got sequenced, as all isolated RNA was reverse transcribed. Profiling relied on immunoSEQ multiplex PCR, and the TCRdb table lists in-frame clones only, not all of them. The sample includes 120,000 to 150,000 clones, 8.5% to 12% of them seen just once. Sequencing was performed on naive CD4+ T cells from blood. Receptors were obtained from a man aged 18 to 30 in good health.

J is TRBJ1-1 and V is TRBV30; 7 bases fit TRBD1. V shed 8 bases, J shed 1 base, and the junction held 7 bases outside the gene matches. The CDR3 consists of 13 residues. Per the germline V gene, CDR1 is GTSNPN and CDR2 is SVGIG (reference sequence). The CDR3 sequence is CAIDRVGNTEAFF. The CDR3 bases are TGTGCCATAGACAGGGTGGGGAACACTGAAGCTTTCTTT.

This chain connects TRBV6-1 to TRBJ2-3; D is possibly TRBD2 (5 bases). V lost 7 bases and J 4 bases, leaving 18 bases between the germline ends. Per the germline V gene, CDR1 is MNHNS and CDR2 is SASEGT. The CDR3 spans 15 residues. The CDR3 loop reads CASTRAKRVADTQYF. The DNA for the CDR3 is TGTGCCAGCACAAGGGCCAAGAGGGTAGCAGATACGCAGTATTTT.

The chain is built from TRBV10-3 and TRBJ2-3, with 9 bases matching TRBD2. The CDR3 runs 16 residues. Germline CDR1 reads ENHRY; CDR2 reads SYGVKD. Germline trimming cut 6 bases from V and 1 base from J; bases unmatched to any gene: 8. This CDR3 reads CAISGASGDGTDTQYF. CDR3 sequence (DNA): TGTGCCATCAGCGGGGCTAGCGGGGACGGCACAGATACGCAGTATTTT.

V is TRBV27 and J is TRBJ2-7; a possible D gene is TRBD1 (6 bases). The germline CDR1 and CDR2 sequences are MNHEY and SMNVEV (reference sequence). This CDR3 region has 14 residues. Trimming took off 0 bases at V and 2 bases at J, with 8 bases between the two ends. In nucleotides, the CDR3 is TGTGCCAGCAGTTTATCGGACAGAACCTACGAGCAGTACTTC. Its translation: CASSLSDRTYEQYF.

This clone has only a few counts. This sequence joins TRBV7-9 and TRBJ1-5, with TRBD1 identical over 7 bases. The V segment lost 3 bases and the J segment 5 bases; nucleotides outside the gene matches: 10. There are 16 residues in the CDR3. Germline CDR1 and CDR2: SEHNR and FQNEAQ (reference sequence). As DNA, the CDR3 is TGTGCCAGCAGCTTTGAGCTACAGGGGTTAGATCAGCCCCAGCATTTT. Amino acids: CASSFELQGLDQPQHF. Full variable domain (remainder filled in from reference TRBV7-9 and TRBJ1-5): DTGVSQNPRHKITKRGQNVTFRCDPISEHNRLYWYRQTLGQGPEFLTYFQNEAQLEKSRLLSDRFSAERPKGSFSTLEIQRTEQGDSAMYLCASSFELQGLDQPQHFGDGTRLSIL.

This chain connects TRBV6-6 to TRBJ2-3; D might be TRBD1 (6 bases). V lost 6 bases and J 0 bases, leaving 13 bases between the germline ends. This CDR3 is built from 15 residues. Looked up from germline, CDR1 is MNHNY and CDR2 is SVGAGI (reference sequence). CDR3 DNA: TGTGCCAGCAGCCTACCCAGGGGAAGCACAGATACGCAGTATTTT. This sequence encodes CASSLPRGSTDTQYF.

This clone occurred a few times. This chain uses TRBV5-5 with TRBJ2-3, with 9 bases fitting TRBD1. V dropped 4 bases and J dropped 5; count of bases not matched to a gene: 5. CDR1 is SGHKS and CDR2 is YYEKEE in the germline V gene (reference sequence). The CDR3 is 14 amino acids. This CDR3 reads CASSLGQGGDTQYF. In nucleotides, the CDR3 is TGTGCCAGCAGCCTGGGACAGGGAGGAGATACGCAGTATTTT.

This sequence joins TRBV19 and TRBJ2-7; the D gene is possibly TRBD1 (6 bases). Germline values: CDR1 LNHDA, CDR2 SQIVND (reference sequence). The CDR3 spans 14 residues. Trimming took 1 base from V and 2 from J, leaving 9 bases between them. The chain's CDR3 is CASSIAGTPYEQYF. CDR3 coding DNA: TGTGCCAGTAGTATAGCCGGGACACCCTACGAGCAGTACTTC.

The chain has TRBV6-5 and TRBJ1-2, with D possibly matching TRBD1 (6 bases). The CDR3 is 14 residues long. Trimming took 2 bases from V and 2 from J, leaving 9 bases between them. CDR1 is MNHEY, CDR2 SVGAGI, per germline. The CDR3: CASSYRDTNYGYTF. Written as DNA, the CDR3 is TGTGCCAGCAGTTACAGGGACACCAACTATGGCTACACCTTC.

This clone has a handful of counts. The rearrangement uses TRBV9 and TRBJ2-7; TRBD2 aligns across 7 bases. The V gene end was trimmed by 3 bases and the J gene end by 3 bases; junction bases not matched to a gene: 6. The germline V gene encodes CDR1 SGDLS and CDR2 YYNGEE. The CDR3 has 14 residues. The CDR3 region has the DNA TGTGCCAGCAGCGCCGCGGGGGAAAACTACGAGCAGTACTTC. It specifies CASSAAGENYEQYF.

This clone appeared a few times. The V and J genes are TRBV7-2 and TRBJ2-1; 10 bases map to TRBD2. V was pared by 3 bases and J by 10 bases, with 6 bases of the junction left unmatched. The germline V gene encodes CDR1 SGHTA and CDR2 FQGNSA. The CDR3 contains 14 residues. Here the CDR3 DNA reads TGTGCCAGCAGCTTCACTAGCGGGGTCAGGGAGCAGTTCTTC. Protein product: CASSFTSGVREQFF.

The chain carries TRBV5-1 and TRBJ2-7; 7 bases line up with TRBD1. The CDR3 is made up of 16 amino acids. Trimming cost V 0 bases and J 0 bases; bases outside gene matches: 6. Germline CDR1 reads SGHRS; CDR2 reads YFSETQ. CDR3 coding DNA: TGCGCCAGCAGCTTGGAGCCGGGACAGAGCTCCTACGAGCAGTACTTC. Encoded protein: CASSLEPGQSSYEQYF.

This chain links TRBV19 with TRBJ1-2; 7 bases map to TRBD1. The germline V gene has CDR1 LNHDA and CDR2 SQIVND (reference sequence). Trimming cost V 5 bases and J 0 bases; bases outside gene matches: 9. The CDR3 length is 16 residues. This chain's CDR3 is CASSGESGTANYGYTF. CDR3 nucleotide sequence: TGTGCCAGTAGTGGTGAGTCCGGGACAGCTAACTATGGCTACACCTTC.

The J gene is TRBJ1-2, the V gene TRBV11-2; D is unclear. Between the trimmed V and J ends, which lost 3 bases and 4 bases, there was a span of 9 bases. Germline CDR1 SGHAT, CDR2 FQNNGV. The length of the CDR3 is 13 residues. The CDR3 loop reads CASSFGLSYGYTF. CDR3 bases: TGTGCCAGCAGCTTCGGACTATCCTATGGCTACACCTTC.

About this clone: Other DNA sequences in the sample encode the same CDR3. CDR3: CASSPQGAGEQYF. Written as DNA, the CDR3 is TGTGCCAGCAGCCCGCAGGGGGCGGGGGAGCAGTACTTC. This sequence joins TRBV11-2 and TRBJ2-7; 8 nucleotides agree with TRBD1. Germline V CDR1 and CDR2: SGHAT, FQNNGV. This CDR3 is 13 amino acids long. Trimming removed 5 bases from V and 7 bases from J; junction bases left unmatched: 7.

This clone has a handful of counts. This rearrangement joins TRBV5-1 to TRBJ1-6, with 7 bases lining up with TRBD1. This CDR3 contains 15 residues. Germline values: CDR1 SGHRS, CDR2 YFSETQ. After removal of 2 bases from V and 5 bases from J, the junction contained 4 bases not matched to a gene. The CDR3 region is CASSFGTADNSPLHF. The CDR3 DNA reads TGCGCCAGCAGCTTTGGGACAGCCGATAATTCACCCCTCCACTTT.

The chain joins TRBV4-1 to TRBJ1-2; no clear D gene. V gave up 6 bases and J gave up 7 bases, with 12 bases separating them. Germline CDR1 is MGHRA and CDR2 is YSYEKL. This CDR3 has 12 residues. The CDR3, as DNA: TGCGCCAGCAGTAGAAGGGAGGGTGGCTACACCTTC. Protein product: CASSRREGGYTF.

This clone was seen only a few times. The chain has TRBV21-1 and TRBJ2-2; the D call of TRBD1 is as the table states it, not checked on the DNA. TRBV21-1 represents a pseudogene. The length of the CDR3 is 15 residues. CDR3 DNA: TGTGCCAGCAGCAAAGGCCAGGGGGTCACCGGGGAGCTGTTTTTT. This gives the protein CASSKGQGVTGELFF.

The table lists this clone with a few counts. This same CDR3 is encoded by further DNA sequences in the sample. The V gene is TRBV18, the J gene TRBJ2-2; perhaps TRBD1 as D (6 bases). The germline V gene has CDR1 KGHSH and CDR2 LQKENI. This CDR3 is 14 amino acids long. V was shortened by 2 bases and J by 4 bases, with 8 bases between the two germline ends. The CDR3 bases are TGTGCCAGCTCACCATTGACAGGCACCGGGGAGCTGTTTTTT. Translating gives CASSPLTGTGELFF.

This clone was detected only a few times. V gene TRBV19 combines with J gene TRBJ2-5, with TRBD1 matching over 9 bases. The CDR3 is 15 residues long. The V and J ends lost 1 base and 5 bases, in that order; junction bases with no gene match: 5. Germline assignment: CDR1 LNHDA and CDR2 SQIVND (reference sequence). CDR3 protein: CASSIAGTGWETQYF. For the CDR3, the DNA is TGTGCCAGTAGTATAGCTGGGACAGGGTGGGAGACCCAGTACTTC. The complete variable domain, with remaining parts taken from reference TRBV19 and TRBJ2-5, reads DGGITQSPKYLFRKEGQNVTLSCEQNLNHDAMYWYRQDPGQGLRLIYYSQIVNDFQKGDIAEGYSVSREKKESFPLTVTSAQKNPTAFYLCASSIAGTGWETQYFGPGTRLLVL.